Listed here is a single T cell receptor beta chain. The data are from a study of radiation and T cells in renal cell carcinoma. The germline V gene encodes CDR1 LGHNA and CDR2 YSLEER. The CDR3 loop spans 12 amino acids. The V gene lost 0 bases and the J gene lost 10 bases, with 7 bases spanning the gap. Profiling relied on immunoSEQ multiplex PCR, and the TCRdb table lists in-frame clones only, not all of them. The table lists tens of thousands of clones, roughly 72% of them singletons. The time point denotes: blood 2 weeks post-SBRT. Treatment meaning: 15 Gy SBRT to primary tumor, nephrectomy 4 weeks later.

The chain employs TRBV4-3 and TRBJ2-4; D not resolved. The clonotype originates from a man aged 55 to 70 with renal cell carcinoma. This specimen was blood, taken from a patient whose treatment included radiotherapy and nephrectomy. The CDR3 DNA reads TGCGCCAGCAGCCAAGATCGTAGGATTCAGTACTTC. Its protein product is CASSQDRRIQYF.